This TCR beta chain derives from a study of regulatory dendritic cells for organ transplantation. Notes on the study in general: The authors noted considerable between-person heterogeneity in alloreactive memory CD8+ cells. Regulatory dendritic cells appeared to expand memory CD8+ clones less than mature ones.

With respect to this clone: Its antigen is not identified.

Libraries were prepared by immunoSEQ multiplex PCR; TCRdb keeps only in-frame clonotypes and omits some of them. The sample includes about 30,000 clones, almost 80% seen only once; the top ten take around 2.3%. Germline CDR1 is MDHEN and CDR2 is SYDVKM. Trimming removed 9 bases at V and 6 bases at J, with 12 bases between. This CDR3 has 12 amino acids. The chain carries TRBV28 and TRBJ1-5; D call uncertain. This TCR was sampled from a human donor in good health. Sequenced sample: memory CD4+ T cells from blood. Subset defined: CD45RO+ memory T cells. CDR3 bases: TGTGCCAGTCGCGTTTTTGCTCAGCCCCAGCATTTT. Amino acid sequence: CASRVFAQPQHF.